This T cell receptor (beta chain) was recorded in a study of memory CD4+ T cells and cytomegalovirus serostatus. Overall study: Donors were healthy Belgian adults, under 10 CMV seropositive and 20 to 25 seronegative.

Some clones are missing from TCRdb's copy, which holds only in-frame ones; the method was immunoSEQ multiplex PCR. The table records some 48,000 clones, roughly 78% of them present only once. Germline V lookup: CDR1 SGHNT, CDR2 YYREEE (reference sequence). Trimming left V 2 bases short and J 5 bases short, with 10 bases between. This CDR3 comprises 13 residues. Single viable CD3+CD4+CD8-CD45RO+ cells were sorted as the memory CD4+ T cells. The study's findings and limits: About 40% of the roughly 160 known CMV-associated TCRbeta sequences appeared in CD4+ memory.

About this clone itself: Its antigen is unknown.

The TCR originated in an adult in good health and CMV-seronegative. V gene TRBV5-4 combines with J gene TRBJ1-2; D gene unclear. The specimen was memory CD4+ T cells from blood. As DNA, the CDR3 is TGTGCCAGCAGCTTCGGGCAGCGTTATGGCTACACCTTC. Its protein product is CASSFGQRYGYTF.